This TCR beta chain was sequenced in a study of T cell responses to AZD1222 COVID-19 vaccine. Study-wide results and limits: Repertoire samples came only from after the peak T cell response. Spike was spanned by vaccine-associated CD4 TCRs, which were dominant at 160-218 and 743-854. Seropositive at baseline were only 5 or 6 AZD1222 recipients.

This clone has a handful of counts. The antigen is unknown. TCRdb keeps only in-frame clones here, not all; method: immunoSEQ multiplex PCR. The table lists about 140,000 clones, around 93% of them singletons, with 3% to 4% in the top ten. The receptor was isolated from an adult who received the AZD1222 COVID-19 vaccine. The sample was peripheral blood, taken 28 days after the second AZD1222 dose.

The CDR3 coding sequence is TGTGCCAGCAGTTGGGGACAGGGCTATGGCTACACCTTC. Translating it yields CASSWGQGYGYTF. V is TRBV27 and J is TRBJ1-2; 9 bases align to TRBD1. The germline gives CDR1 MNHEY, CDR2 SMNVEV (reference sequence). Trimming at V came to 4 bases and at J to 4 bases, leaving 1 base not matched to a gene. This CDR3 region has 13 residues.